The text below deals with one T cell receptor (beta chain). Its antigen is not identified. Using immunoSEQ multiplex PCR, the repertoire was profiled, and TCRdb retains in-frame clones only, with some absent. In the table there are 55,000 to 90,000 clones, approximately 85% of which are singletons. V gave up 3 bases and J gave up 4 bases, with 9 bases separating them. CDR1 and CDR2 (germline): MNHEY, SMNVEV (reference sequence). The CDR3 is 13 amino acids. The sample originates from a study of OX40 agonist ivuxolimab in advanced cancers. Study-level information: Patients got intravenous ivuxolimab at 0.01 to 10 mg/kg every 2 weeks. Partial responses were achieved by three patients, of whom one had hepatocellular carcinoma and two had cutaneous melanoma.

Study-level points and caveats: Antigens targeted by the expanded peripheral T cells were not determined.

This TCR came from an adult with an advanced solid tumor such as melanoma, head and neck, liver or kidney cancer. The chain couples TRBV27 to TRBJ2-5; D might be TRBD2 (5 bases). The sample consisted of CD4+ or CD8+ T cells sorted from blood, taken in a trial of the OX40 agonist ivuxolimab. CDR3 protein: CASSLRVGETQYF. The DNA of the CDR3 is TGTGCCAGCAGTTTGAGGGTAGGAGAGACCCAGTACTTC.